The clone carrying this TCR beta chain was seen many times. Its antigen is not known. TCRdb processed the RACE reads anew with MiXCR; each CDR3 protein has one entry. The table lists under 450,000 distinct CDR3 sequences, about 4.4% of them singletons, with under 3% in the top ten. This record comes from a study of human T cells and chemical hapten exposure. General study results and limits: Clustering by CDR3 similarity yielded significantly more large clusters from expanded TCRs than controls. With regard to DPC sensitization, TCRs above 1 in 1000 frequency did not change.

The V gene lost 3 bases and the J gene lost 3 bases, with 17 bases spanning the gap. The CDR3 runs to 16 residues. Germline CDR1 KGHSH, CDR2 LQKENI. Sample time point: patch test 1, 2 weeks after DPC sensitization. Documented treatment: therapeutic diphenylcyclopropenone sensitization with weekly scalp DPC. The sequences come from whole blood, collected in connection with sensitization to the hapten diphenylcyclopropenone (DPC). The chain is built from TRBV18 and TRBJ1-1; a weak D match, TRBD1 (5 bases). The receptor's source is a woman aged 45-60 years with alopecia areata. Some clones in this sample may be carry-over from other donors' samples. The CDR3: CASSPPLVWGDTEAFF. CDR3 in DNA: TGTGCCAGCTCACCTCCGTTGGTGTGGGGGGACACTGAAGCTTTCTTT.